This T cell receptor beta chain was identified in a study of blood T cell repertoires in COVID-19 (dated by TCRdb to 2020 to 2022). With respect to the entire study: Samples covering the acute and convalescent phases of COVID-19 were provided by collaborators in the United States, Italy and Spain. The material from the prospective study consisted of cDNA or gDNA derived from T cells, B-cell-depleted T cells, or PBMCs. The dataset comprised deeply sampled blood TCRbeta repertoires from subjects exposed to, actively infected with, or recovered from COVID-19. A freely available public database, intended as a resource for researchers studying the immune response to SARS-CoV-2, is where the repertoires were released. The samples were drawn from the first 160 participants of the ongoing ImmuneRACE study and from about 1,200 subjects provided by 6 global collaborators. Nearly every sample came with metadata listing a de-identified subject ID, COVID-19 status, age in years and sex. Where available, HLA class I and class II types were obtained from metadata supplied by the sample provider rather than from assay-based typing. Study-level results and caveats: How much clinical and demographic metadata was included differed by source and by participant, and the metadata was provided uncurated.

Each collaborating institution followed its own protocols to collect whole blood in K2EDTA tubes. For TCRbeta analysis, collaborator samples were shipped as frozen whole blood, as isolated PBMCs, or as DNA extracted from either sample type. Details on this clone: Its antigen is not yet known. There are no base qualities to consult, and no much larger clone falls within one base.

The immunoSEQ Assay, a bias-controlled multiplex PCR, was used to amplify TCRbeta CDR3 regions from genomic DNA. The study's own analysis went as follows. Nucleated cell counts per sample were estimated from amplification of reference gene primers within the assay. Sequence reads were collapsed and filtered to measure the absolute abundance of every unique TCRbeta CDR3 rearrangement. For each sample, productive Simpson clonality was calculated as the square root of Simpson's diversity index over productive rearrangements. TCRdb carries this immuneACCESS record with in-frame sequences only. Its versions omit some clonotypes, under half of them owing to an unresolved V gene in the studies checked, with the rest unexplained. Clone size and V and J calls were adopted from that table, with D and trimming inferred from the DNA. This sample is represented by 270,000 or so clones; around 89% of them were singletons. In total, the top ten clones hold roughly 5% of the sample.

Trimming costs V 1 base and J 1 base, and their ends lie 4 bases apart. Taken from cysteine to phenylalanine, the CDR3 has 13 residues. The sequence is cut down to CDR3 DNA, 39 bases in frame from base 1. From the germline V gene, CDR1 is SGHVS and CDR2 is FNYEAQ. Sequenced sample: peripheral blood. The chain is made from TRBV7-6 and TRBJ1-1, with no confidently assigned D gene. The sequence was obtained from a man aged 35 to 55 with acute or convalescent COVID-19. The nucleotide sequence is TGTGCCAGCAGCTTAGGAGAGAACACTGAAGCTTTCTTT. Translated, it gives CASSLGENTEAFF.